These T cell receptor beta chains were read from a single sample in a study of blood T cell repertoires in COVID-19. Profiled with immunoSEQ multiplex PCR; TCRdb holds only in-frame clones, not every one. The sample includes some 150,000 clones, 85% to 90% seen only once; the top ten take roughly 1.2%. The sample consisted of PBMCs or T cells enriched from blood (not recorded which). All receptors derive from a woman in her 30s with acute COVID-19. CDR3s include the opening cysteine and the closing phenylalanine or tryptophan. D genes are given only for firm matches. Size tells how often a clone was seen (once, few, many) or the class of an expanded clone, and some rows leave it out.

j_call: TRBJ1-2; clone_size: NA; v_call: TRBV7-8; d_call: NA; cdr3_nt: TGTGCCAGCAGCTTAGCGCAGGGGTTGAACTATGGCTACACCTTC; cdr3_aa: CASSLAQGLNYGYTF
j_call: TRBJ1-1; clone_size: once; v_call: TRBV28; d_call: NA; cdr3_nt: TGTGCCAGTACAGGGTATTACACTGAAGCTTTCTTT; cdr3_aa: CASTGYYTEAFF
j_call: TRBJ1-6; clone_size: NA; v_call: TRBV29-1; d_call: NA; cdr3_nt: TGCAGCGTTGAGTTGACAGCTAATTCACCCCTCCACTTT; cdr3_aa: CSVELTANSPLHF
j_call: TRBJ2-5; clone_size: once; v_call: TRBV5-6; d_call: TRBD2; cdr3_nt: TGTGCCAGCAGCCGTAGCGGGACCGGCACCCAGTACTTC; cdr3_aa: CASSRSGTGTQYF
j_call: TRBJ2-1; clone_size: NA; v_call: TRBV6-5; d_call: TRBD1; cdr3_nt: TGTGCCAGCACAGGACAGGTATTCGATAAGCAGTTCTTC; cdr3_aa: CASTGQVFDKQFF
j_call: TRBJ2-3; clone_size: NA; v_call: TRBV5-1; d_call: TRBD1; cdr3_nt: TGCGCCAGCAGCTGGGGACAGGGCGGCACAGATACGCAGTATTTT; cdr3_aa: CASSWGQGGTDTQYF
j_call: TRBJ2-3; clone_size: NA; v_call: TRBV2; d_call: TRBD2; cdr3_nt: TGTGCCAGCAGTGAAACGGGACTAGCGGCCGTAGATACGCAGTATTTT; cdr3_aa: CASSETGLAAVDTQYF
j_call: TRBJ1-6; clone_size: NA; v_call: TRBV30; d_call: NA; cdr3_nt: TGTGCCTGGAGTGTAGACAGTCCTAGCTCCTATAATTCACCCCTCCACTTT; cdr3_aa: CAWSVDSPSSYNSPLHF
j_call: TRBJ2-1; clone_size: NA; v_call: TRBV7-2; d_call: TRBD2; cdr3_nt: TGTGCCAGCAGTTATAGCGGGAGGCGCAATGAGCAGTTCTTC; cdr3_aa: CASSYSGRRNEQFF
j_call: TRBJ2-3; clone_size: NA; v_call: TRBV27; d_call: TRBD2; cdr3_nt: TGTGCCAGCAGTTACCGGGACGGGGGGGATACGCAGTATTTT; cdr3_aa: CASSYRDGGDTQYF
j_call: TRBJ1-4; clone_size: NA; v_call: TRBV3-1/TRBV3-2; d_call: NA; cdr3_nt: TGTGCCAGCAGCCAAGATCTGGGGGGAAAACTGTTTTTT; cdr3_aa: CASSQDLGGKLFF
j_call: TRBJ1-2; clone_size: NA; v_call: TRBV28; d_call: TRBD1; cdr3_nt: TGTGCCAGCAGGGCAGGGGGCTCTAACTATGGCTACACCTTC; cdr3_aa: CASRAGGSNYGYTF
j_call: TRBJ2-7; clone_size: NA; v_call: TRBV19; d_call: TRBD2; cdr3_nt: TGTGCCAGTAGTACGAGGGGCGGGAGGGTCTACGAGCAGTACTTC; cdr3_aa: CASSTRGGRVYEQYF
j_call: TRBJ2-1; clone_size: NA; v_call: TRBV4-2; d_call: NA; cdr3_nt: TGTGCCAGCAGCCAAGATCGGTTAGCGGTTCCGTACAATGAGCAGTTCTTC; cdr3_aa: CASSQDRLAVPYNEQFF
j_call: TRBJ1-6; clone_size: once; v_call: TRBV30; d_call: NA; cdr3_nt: TGTGCCTGGAGTTGGACGGACTTGGGTTATAATTCACCCCTCCACTTT; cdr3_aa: CAWSWTDLGYNSPLHF
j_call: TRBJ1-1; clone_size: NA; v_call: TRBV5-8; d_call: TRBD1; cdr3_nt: TGTGCCAGTATGGGACAGAGAAACACTGAAGCTTTCTTT; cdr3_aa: CASMGQRNTEAFF
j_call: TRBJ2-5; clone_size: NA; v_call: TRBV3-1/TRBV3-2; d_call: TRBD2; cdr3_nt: TGTGCCAGCAGCCAACCGGGACTAAAACAAGAGACCCAGTACTTC; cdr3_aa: CASSQPGLKQETQYF
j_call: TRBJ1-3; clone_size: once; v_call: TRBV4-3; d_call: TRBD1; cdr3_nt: TGCGCCAGCAGCCAAGATATCGCTGGACAGGAAAGAAACACCATATATTTT; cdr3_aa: CASSQDIAGQERNTIYF
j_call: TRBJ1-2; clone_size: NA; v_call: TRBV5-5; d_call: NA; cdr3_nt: TGTGCCAGCAGCCTCACAGGGAGTTATGGCTACACCTTC; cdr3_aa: CASSLTGSYGYTF
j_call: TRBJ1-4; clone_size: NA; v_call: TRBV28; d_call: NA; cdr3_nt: TGTGCCAGCAGTTTATCCGGAACAGCTAATGAAAAACTGTTTTTT; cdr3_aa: CASSLSGTANEKLFF
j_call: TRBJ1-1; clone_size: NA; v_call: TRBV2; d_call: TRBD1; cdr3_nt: TGTGCCAGCACGGGTTCAGGGGGAATGAACACTGAAGCTTTCTTT; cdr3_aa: CASTGSGGMNTEAFF
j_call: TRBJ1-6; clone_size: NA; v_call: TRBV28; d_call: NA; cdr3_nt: TGTGCCAGCAGCCCCGAATCAGGGTTAATTAATTCACCCCTCCACTTT; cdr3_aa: CASSPESGLINSPLHF
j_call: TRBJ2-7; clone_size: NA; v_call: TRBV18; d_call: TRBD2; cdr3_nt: TGTGCCAGCTCACCGGGACTAGCGGGAGAGCAGTACTTC; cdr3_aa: CASSPGLAGEQYF
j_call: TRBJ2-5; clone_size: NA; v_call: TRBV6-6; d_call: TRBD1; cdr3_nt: TGTGCCAGCAGTCCCGGGACAGGGTCCCTGGAGACCCAGTACTTC; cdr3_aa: CASSPGTGSLETQYF
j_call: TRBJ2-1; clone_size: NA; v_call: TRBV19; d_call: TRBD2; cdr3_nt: TGTGCCAGTAGTTATACGGGACTAGCGGGGGAGCAGTTCTTC; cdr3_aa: CASSYTGLAGEQFF
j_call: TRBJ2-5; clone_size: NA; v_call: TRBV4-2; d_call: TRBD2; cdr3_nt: TGTGCCAGCAGCCAACTAGCGGGAGCGGGGGGAGAGACCCAGTACTTC; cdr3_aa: CASSQLAGAGGETQYF
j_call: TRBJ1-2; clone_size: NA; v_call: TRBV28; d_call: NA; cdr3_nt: TGTGCCAGCAGACCAATTATCAGCTATGGCTACACCTTC; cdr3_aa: CASRPIISYGYTF
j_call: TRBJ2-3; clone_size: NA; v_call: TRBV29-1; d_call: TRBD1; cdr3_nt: TGCAGCGATGGGACAGGGGGATCAGATACGCAGTATTTT; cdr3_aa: CSDGTGGSDTQYF
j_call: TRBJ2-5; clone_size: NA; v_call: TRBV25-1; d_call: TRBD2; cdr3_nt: TGTGCCAGCAGTGAAACACCCCCTAGCGGGAGTTCGGAGACCCAGTACTTC; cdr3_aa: CASSETPPSGSSETQYF
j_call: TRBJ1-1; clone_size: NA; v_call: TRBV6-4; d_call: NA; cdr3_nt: TGTGCCAGCAGAGTAGACAGGAACACTGAAGCTTTCTTT; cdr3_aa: CASRVDRNTEAFF
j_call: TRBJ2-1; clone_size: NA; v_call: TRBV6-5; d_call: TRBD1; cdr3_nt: TGTGCCAGCAGTTACTCTGGACAGGGGGCGTACAATGAGCAGTTCTTC; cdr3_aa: CASSYSGQGAYNEQFF
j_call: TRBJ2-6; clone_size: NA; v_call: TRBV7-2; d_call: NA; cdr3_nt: TGTGCCAGCAGCACTAGACTCCTTTCCAACGTCCTGACTTTC; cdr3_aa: CASSTRLLSNVLTF
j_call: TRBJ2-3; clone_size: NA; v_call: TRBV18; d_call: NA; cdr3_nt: TGTGCCAGCTCATCCCCGTCTAGCACAGATACGCAGTATTTT; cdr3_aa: CASSSPSSTDTQYF
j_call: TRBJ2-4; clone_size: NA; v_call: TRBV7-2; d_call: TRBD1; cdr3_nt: TGTGCCAGCAGCTTAGGAGGACAGGCAAACATTCAGTACTTC; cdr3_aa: CASSLGGQANIQYF
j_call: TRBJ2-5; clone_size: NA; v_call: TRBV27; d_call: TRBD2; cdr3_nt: TGTGCCAGCAGAGGACCCCCAGAGCGGGAGTCTCCGCGATGGGAGACCCAGTACTTC; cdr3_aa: CASRGPPERESPRWETQYF
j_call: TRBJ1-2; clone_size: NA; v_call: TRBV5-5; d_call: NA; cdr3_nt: TGTGCCAGCAGCTTGTACCCAGGGCAAGACTATGGCTACACCTTC; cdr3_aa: CASSLYPGQDYGYTF
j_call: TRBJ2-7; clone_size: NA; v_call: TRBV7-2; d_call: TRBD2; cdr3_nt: TGTGCCAGCAGCTTGGTAGGGACTAACTCCTACGAGCAGTACTTC; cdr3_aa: CASSLVGTNSYEQYF
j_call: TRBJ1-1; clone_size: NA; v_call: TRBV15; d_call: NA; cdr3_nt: TGTGCCACCAGCAGGTCCGGAGGCGGGAGGACTGAAGCTTTCTTT; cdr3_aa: CATSRSGGGRTEAFF
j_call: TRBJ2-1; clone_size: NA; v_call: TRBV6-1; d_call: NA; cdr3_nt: TGTGCCAGCAGTGAATTTTGGTTATCCTCTATCAATGAGCAGTTCTTC; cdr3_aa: CASSEFWLSSINEQFF
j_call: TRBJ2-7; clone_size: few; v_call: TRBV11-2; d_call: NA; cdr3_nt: TGTGCCAGCAGCCCCCTCCAGGGCTCTCGGAAGACCTACGAGCAGTACTTC; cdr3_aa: CASSPLQGSRKTYEQYF
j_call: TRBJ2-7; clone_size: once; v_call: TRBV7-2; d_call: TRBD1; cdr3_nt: TGTGCCAGCAGCTTAAACAGGGGGCCCTACGAGCAGTACTTC; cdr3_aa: CASSLNRGPYEQYF
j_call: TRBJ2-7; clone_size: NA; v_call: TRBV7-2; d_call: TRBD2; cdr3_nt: TGTGCCAGCAGCCCGGGACTAGCTTCGCTACACGAGCAGTACTTC; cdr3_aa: CASSPGLASLHEQYF
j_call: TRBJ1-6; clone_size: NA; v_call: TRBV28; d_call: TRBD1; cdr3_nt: TGTGCCAGCAATCGAGGACAGGGAAATAATTCACCCCTCCACTTT; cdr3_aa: CASNRGQGNNSPLHF
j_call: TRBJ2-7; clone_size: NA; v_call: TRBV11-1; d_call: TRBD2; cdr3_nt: TGTGCCAGCAGCTTTGGAGTAGCGGGACCTGCCTACGAGCAGTACTTC; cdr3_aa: CASSFGVAGPAYEQYF
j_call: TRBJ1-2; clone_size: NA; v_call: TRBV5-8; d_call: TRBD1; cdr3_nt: TGTGCCAGCAGCCCGGACAGGGGAAGGGATGGCTACACCTTC; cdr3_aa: CASSPDRGRDGYTF
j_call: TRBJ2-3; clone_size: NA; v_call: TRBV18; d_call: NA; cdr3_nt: TGTGCCAGCTCACCTTGGAGTCCGGGGGGCACAGATACGCAGTATTTT; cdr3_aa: CASSPWSPGGTDTQYF
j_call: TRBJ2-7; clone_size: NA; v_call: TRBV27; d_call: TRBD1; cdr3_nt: TGTGCCAGCAGTCCGATGACAGGGGTTGAGCAGTACTTC; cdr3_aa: CASSPMTGVEQYF
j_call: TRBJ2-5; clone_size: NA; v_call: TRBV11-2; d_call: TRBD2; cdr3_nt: TGTGCCAGCAGCCGGACTAGCGGGACCCAAGAGACCCAGTACTTC; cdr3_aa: CASSRTSGTQETQYF